These 27 T cell receptor beta chains share one sample of origin, sequenced in a study of CD8+CD57+ T cells in acquired aplastic anemia. CD8+CD57+ cell expansion, shown by flow cytometry, had occurred in the patients selected for sequencing. The template used for profiling TCR beta VDJ and CDR3 was genomic DNA. TCRdb reprocessed the reads with MiXCR, giving one entry per CDR3 protein. Altogether about 160,000 distinct CDR3 sequences are present, around half being singletons, with the ten largest covering under 40%. Sequencing used sorted CD4+, CD8+, or CD8+CD57+ T cells (not recorded which) from PBMCs. The receptors stem from a human donor with aplastic anemia.

V gene TRBV15 combines with J gene TRBJ1-1; D not certain. CDR3 length: 13 amino acids. Germline CDR1 and CDR2: LNHNV and YYDKDF (reference sequence). The V end was cut by 1 base, the J end by 5 bases, with 8 bases between. The CDR3 DNA sequence: TGTGCCACCAGCAGAGGTCGTGGTACTGAAGCTTTCTTT. Its translation: CATSRGRGTEAFF.

This clonotype was seen ten or more times. This rearrangement joins TRBV15 to TRBJ1-2; D not certain. This CDR3 has 16 residues. V gave up 2 bases and J gave up 4 bases, with 17 bases separating them. Germline V gene lookup returns CDR1 LNHNV and CDR2 YYDKDF (reference sequence). The CDR3 sequence: CATSRSRPPPAYGYTF. In DNA form, the CDR3 reads TGTGCCACCAGCAGATCTAGACCTCCCCCCGCCTATGGCTACACCTTC.

The chain joins TRBV19 to TRBJ2-2; no clear D. Trimming left V 7 bases short and J 8 bases short, with 11 bases between. The germline gives CDR1 LNHDA, CDR2 SQIVND (reference sequence). The CDR3 is made up of 12 amino acids. The CDR3 DNA follows: TGTGCCAGTAACCCAGGCGTTGGGGAGCTGTTTTTT. Protein sequence: CASNPGVGELFF.

In this sample, this clonotype turned up many times. The chain recombines TRBV20-1 with TRBJ1-2; D possibly corresponds to TRBD1 (6 bases). CDR3 size: 15 residues. Germline loops: CDR1 DFQATT, CDR2 SNEGSKA (reference sequence). V lost 0 bases to trimming and J lost 3 bases, with 14 bases between them. The CDR3 DNA reads as TGCAGTGCTAGAGATGACGGGACATGGGACTATGGCTACACCTTC. Its protein is CSARDDGTWDYGYTF.

This chain links TRBV11-2 with TRBJ2-7, with 12 positions matching TRBD1. Germline values: CDR1 SGHAT, CDR2 FQNNGV. The CDR3 spans 15 residues. The J segment lost 7 bases and the V segment lost 4 bases, leaving 8 bases of the junction unmatched. DNA for the CDR3: TGTGCCAGCAGCTCACCCCGGGACAGGGGGCGGGAGCAGTACTTC. Translating it yields CASSSPRDRGREQYF.

This clonotype was seen many times. This chain connects TRBV20-1 to TRBJ2-2, with 7 bases lining up with TRBD2. The CDR3 runs to 19 residues. Germline loops: CDR1 DFQATT, CDR2 SNEGSKA (reference sequence). The V and J ends lost 1 base and 5 bases, in that order; junction bases with no gene match: 19. CDR3 sequence: CSARGSGGAPREGTGELFF. The CDR3, as DNA: TGCAGTGCTAGAGGTTCTGGAGGGGCCCCCAGGGAGGGGACCGGGGAGCTGTTTTTT.

Only a few counts were recorded for this clonotype. The V gene is TRBV27, the J gene TRBJ1-2, with TRBD1 matching 10 bases. V shed 5 bases and J 3 bases; nucleotides not matched to a gene: 6. In germline, CDR1 is MNHEY, CDR2 SMNVEV (reference sequence). The CDR3 runs to 15 residues. The CDR3 DNA is TGTGCCAGCAGTACACTGACAGGGGGCGACTATGGCTACACCTTC. Translating gives CASSTLTGGDYGYTF.

Comment on this clonotype: This may come from a read error, since a much larger clone is one base off. The V gene is TRBV5-6, the J gene TRBJ2-7; the D call may be TRBD1 or TRBD2 (6 bases each). V was cut by 0 bases and J by 3 bases, with 13 bases left in between. This CDR3 has 15 amino acids. Germline V gene data show CDR1 as SGHDT and CDR2 as YYEEEE. DNA for the CDR3: TGTGCCAGCAGCTTGGCAGGCAGGGGAGGCTACGAGCAGTACTTC. It specifies CASSLAGRGGYEQYF.

The chain combines TRBV28 with TRBJ1-5; D perhaps matches TRBD1 (6 bases). The CDR3 runs to 14 residues. Germline CDR1 and CDR2: MDHEN and SYDVKM. V was shortened by 2 bases and J by 7 bases, with 12 bases between the two germline ends. The CDR3 DNA reads TGTGCCAGCAGTTTAACAGGGCGAGGGCAGCCCCAGCATTTT. Amino acids: CASSLTGRGQPQHF.

This clonotype came up once. The chain employs TRBV19 and TRBJ1-2, with TRBD1 as a possible D gene (5 bases). Germline V gene sequence: CDR1 LNHDA, CDR2 SQIVND (reference sequence). V was clipped by 5 bases and J by 2 bases, with 15 bases between them. The CDR3 consists of 15 residues. Here the CDR3 reads CASSRAGTVNYGYTF. The CDR3 coding sequence is TGTGCCAGTAGTCGAGCCGGGACGGTAAACTATGGCTACACCTTC.

This clonotype was recorded many times. The rearrangement uses TRBV29-1 and TRBJ2-7; D is uncertain. The CDR3 sequence is 14 residues long. Trimming stripped 5 bases from V and 1 base from J, with 15 bases between. The germline CDR1 and CDR2 sequences are SQVTM and ANQGSEA. This CDR3 is CSVQESYPSYEQYF. Here the CDR3 DNA reads TGCAGCGTTCAGGAAAGCTACCCGTCCTACGAGCAGTACTTC.

The gene calls are TRBV15 and TRBJ1-2; D is undetermined. Trimming pared 4 bases from V and 0 bases from J, leaving 9 bases between. Looked up from germline, CDR1 is LNHNV and CDR2 is YYDKDF (reference sequence). CDR3 length: 14 amino acids. CDR3 region: CATSKVAANYGYTF. The CDR3 nucleotides read TGTGCCACCAGCAAGGTTGCAGCTAACTATGGCTACACCTTC.

At least ten counts were recorded for this clonotype. The rearrangement links TRBV9 to TRBJ2-1; 11 positions agree with TRBD2. The CDR3 runs to 17 residues. V was pared by 2 bases and J by 5 bases, with 9 bases of the junction left unmatched. CDR1 SGDLS and CDR2 YYNGEE come from the germline V gene. The CDR3 here is CASSVRTSGPNDNEQFF. The CDR3 nucleotides are TGTGCCAGCAGCGTCCGGACTAGCGGGCCAAACGACAATGAGCAGTTCTTC.

This chain joins TRBV5-5 and TRBJ1-4; 9 nucleotides align to TRBD1. The CDR3 is 17 residues long. Trimming removed 1 base from V and 4 bases from J; junction bases left unmatched: 8. CDR1 is SGHKS, CDR2 YYEKEE, per germline (reference sequence). CDR3 residues: CASSLLPGQGFNEKLFF. In DNA, the CDR3 is TGTGCCAGCAGCTTGCTCCCGGGACAGGGTTTTAATGAAAAACTGTTTTTT.

The J gene is TRBJ2-3, the V gene TRBV19, with a weak D call TRBD2 (5 bases). V lost 4 bases and J 4 bases, leaving 9 bases between the germline ends. The CDR3 contains 13 residues. Germline assignment: CDR1 LNHDA and CDR2 SQIVND (reference sequence). The CDR3 region is CASSREFADTQYF. The DNA of the CDR3 is TGTGCCAGTAGTAGGGAGTTCGCAGATACGCAGTATTTT.

This clonotype was recorded many times. This chain links TRBV29-1 with TRBJ2-3; D tentatively fits TRBD1 or TRBD2 (5 bases each). CDR3 length equals 12 residues. CDR1 SQVTM and CDR2 ANQGSEA come from the germline V gene. Deletions cut 4 bases from V and 5 bases from J, with 10 bases between. CDR3 residues: CSVGRERDTQYF. The CDR3 DNA reads TGCAGCGTTGGCAGGGAGAGAGATACGCAGTATTTT.

The rearrangement links TRBV4-1 to TRBJ1-4, with 7 bases lining up with TRBD1. The CDR3 contains 19 residues. With 4 bases clipped from V and 10 bases from J, the junction kept 24 bases outside the gene matches. Germline V gene lookup returns CDR1 MGHRA and CDR2 YSYEKL. The CDR3 DNA follows: TGCGCCAGCAGCCCTAAACCTGCGGGCCAGACAGGGAGGGATGGAAAACTGTTTTTT. Translated: CASSPKPAGQTGRDGKLFF.

By sample fraction, this clonotype is medium-sized. The V gene is TRBV7-9, the J gene TRBJ2-5; possible D gene TRBD1, 6 bases. CDR3 size: 13 residues. CDR1 SEHNR and CDR2 FQNEAQ come from the germline V gene (reference sequence). Between the trimmed V and J ends, which lost 5 bases and 1 base, there was a span of 8 bases. This CDR3 is CASSLDSQETQYF. In nucleotides, the CDR3 is TGTGCCAGCAGCCTGGACAGCCAAGAGACCCAGTACTTC. Combining the CDR3 with reference TRBV7-9 and TRBJ2-5 gives the whole variable domain DTGVSQNPRHKITKRGQNVTFRCDPISEHNRLYWYRQTLGQGPEFLTYFQNEAQLEKSRLLSDRFSAERPKGSFSTLEIQRTEQGDSAMYLCASSLDSQETQYFGPGTRLLVL.

There are many counts of this clonotype. The CDR3 nucleotides are TGTGCCAGCAGCCAATCGCTACTGGCGGCGGGAGTCTCCTACGAGCAGTACTTC. It yields the protein CASSQSLLAAGVSYEQYF. The rearrangement joins TRBV16 to TRBJ2-7; 7 positions match TRBD2. V gave up 0 bases and J gave up 0 bases; unmatched junction bases: 11. This CDR3 contains 18 residues. Germline CDR1 and CDR2: KGHSY and FQNENV.

The genes are TRBV11-3 and TRBJ2-7; 9 bases match TRBD1. Germline assignment: CDR1 SGHNT and CDR2 YENEEA. Germline trimming cut 5 bases from V and 4 bases from J; bases unmatched to any gene: 6. CDR3 length equals 14 residues. The CDR3 is CASSPTTGGYEQYF. For the CDR3, the DNA is TGTGCCAGCAGCCCTACGACAGGGGGGTACGAGCAGTACTTC.

The rearrangement uses TRBV29-1 and TRBJ1-1; no firm D call. The CDR3 spans 14 residues. V lost 7 bases, J lost 0 bases, and 15 bases lay in between. Germline assignment: CDR1 SQVTM and CDR2 ANQGSEA. In DNA form, the CDR3 reads TGCAGCGCCCTATCTCCAGACATGAACACTGAAGCTTTCTTT. This translates into CSALSPDMNTEAFF.

This clonotype was observed many times. This chain links TRBV9 with TRBJ2-2; 7 bases align to TRBD2. The junction had 7 bases not matched to a gene; V was cut back by 4 bases and J by 4 bases. Germline loops: CDR1 SGDLS, CDR2 YYNGEE. The length of the CDR3 is 15 residues. The CDR3 coding sequence is TGTGCCAGCAGCCGGGCGGGAGCGGCCACCGGGGAGCTGTTTTTT. The encoded protein is CASSRAGAATGELFF.

A note on this clonotype: One junction end does not reproduce the germline sequence, and a read error may be involved. The chain combines TRBV2 with TRBJ2-2; D is perhaps TRBD2 (5 bases). In germline, CDR1 is SNHLY, CDR2 FYNNEI. The CDR3 runs to 13 residues. CDR3 sequence reads: CASAREETGELFF. The CDR3 nucleotides read TGTGCCAGCGCTCGAGAAGAGACCGGGGAGCTGTTTTTC.

DNA of the CDR3: TGCAGCGCCTACCGCGGCCAGGGTTGGGGCTACACCTTC. It encodes CSAYRGQGWGYTF. The genes are TRBV29-1 and TRBJ1-2; tentatively, D is TRBD1 (5 bases). V was pared by 7 bases and J by 8 bases, with 20 bases between. The CDR3 is made up of 13 amino acids. Germline CDR1 is SQVTM and CDR2 is ANQGSEA.

V is TRBV2 and J is TRBJ2-7; either TRBD1 or TRBD2 may fit D (6 bases each). The CDR3 is 12 residues long. Germline V gene sequence: CDR1 SNHLY, CDR2 FYNNEI. The V end lost 8 bases, the J end lost 3 bases, and 11 bases lay between the germline ends. Written as DNA, the CDR3 is TGTGCCAGCTCGGGGGCCCGCTACGAGCAGTACTTC. It codes for CASSGARYEQYF.

There are a few counts of this clonotype. Germline is not matched at one junction end, which may reflect a read error. The chain employs TRBV20-1 and TRBJ1-1; the D is unclear. CDR3 length: 10 amino acids. Germline V gene sequence: CDR1 DFQATT, CDR2 SNEGSKA (reference sequence). CDR3 sequence reads: CSASNIEAFF. Here the CDR3 DNA reads TGCAGTGCTAGCAACATTGAAGCTTTCTTT.

Ten or more counts support this clonotype. The chain uses TRBV6-5 and TRBJ2-1; TRBD1 is a possible D gene (5 bases). Germline values: CDR1 MNHEY, CDR2 SVGAGI. The CDR3 is 13 residues long. Trimming took off 2 bases at V and 6 bases at J, with 8 bases between the two ends. Here the CDR3 reads CASSYDRINEQFF. The CDR3 DNA reads as TGTGCCAGCAGTTACGACAGAATCAATGAGCAGTTCTTC.